This TCR beta chain came from a study of cytomegalovirus exposure and HLA in healthy donors (dated by TCRdb to between 2016 and 2019). Regarding the complete study: In an earlier analysis of 587 of the donors, around 300 Gb of sequence data and roughly 100 million unique TCR beta sequences from about 190 million T cells were reported. An earlier analysis of about 600 of the donors used high-throughput TCR beta sequencing to judge whether each TCR beta V gene segment behaved as functional or pseudogenic. Every repertoire in the discovery cohort had been generated on one and the same sequencing platform. A handful of DR-DQ haplotypes were handled as single units for association and clustering because linkage in the cohort was strong. Donor age, sex, ethnicity and CMV serostatus were compiled alongside the repertoire data. The T cell repertoires of several hundred subjects were profiled by immunosequencing and related to cytomegalovirus serostatus. The number of donors typed differed by locus, with about 629-630 for A, B, C, DRB1 and DQB1, 522 for DQA1, 606 for DPA1, and some 470 for DPB1. A separate validation cohort of more than 100 different subjects was used in addition to the approximately 670-subject first cohort. Of the 398 genotyped donors, around 81% fell in the genetic ancestry cluster associated with self-reported Caucasian donors. Genome-wide SNP genotypes for about three fifths of the 666 donors were used in a later genetic analysis, which treated that subset as a discovery cohort. Among some 400 genotyped donors of the cohort, an average of approximately 200,000 unique TCR beta nucleotide sequences was sequenced per donor, of which about 19% were non-productive. A later analysis re-examined previously published TCR beta repertoires from just over 650 donors and added high-resolution HLA genotyping to investigate patterns of TCR occurrence. Rather than drawing on any new phenotypic data, the later analysis identified candidate immune exposures from TCR beta sequences and the way those sequences occurred across donors. An early release covering roughly 600 HLA-typed donors comprised about 320 gigabases of sequencing data and around 86 million unique TCR sequences. To predict cytomegalovirus infection status, the study brought together high-throughput TCR immunosequencing, statistical association of individual TCRs with disease status, and machine learning. The study aimed to test whether cataloging public T cell receptors could reveal signatures of past pathogen exposure. Class I and class II HLA loci were covered by the typing at four-digit resolution. Study-wide findings and limitations: A cluster of highly shared sequence variants was judged likely to be a technical artifact of the sequencing pipeline. The study gave a list of 150 to 200 TCR beta chains associated with cytomegalovirus. In a later analysis, HLA-associated TCR beta chains were found to be more clonally expanded and to have lower generation probabilities than equally common non-associated chains. Linkage disequilibrium might explain the correlated functional status among segregating V segments, but an unknown experimental factor could not be excluded. HLA typing was unavailable for some donors at each locus, so association tests used only the typed subset. It was suggested by the authors that the approach could potentially be generalized to other disease states and immunological phenotypes. Because counts were too low, approximately 18 rarely observed V segments, including chromosome 9 orphons, were excluded from the earlier analysis of 587 of the donors. Because the 87-base-pair reads could not distinguish some IMGT-functional V segments, including TRBV6-2 and TRBV6-3, those segments were excluded. In an earlier analysis of more than 500 of the donors, most TCR beta V segments appeared in productive rearrangements about 87% or about 30% of the time, broadly matching IMGT annotations. Across donors, most TCR sequences were observed very rarely, whereas some public TCRs were present in many individuals. In vitro tests confirmed that a few of the cytomegalovirus-associated TCR beta chains recognize cytomegalovirus antigens. In a later analysis, most CMV-associated TCR beta chains were found to appear HLA-restricted, with HLA associations seemingly driven largely by CMV exposure. CMV serostatus was the only immune exposure information available for the cohort. At a false discovery rate of 0.05, a later analysis linked 16,951 TCR beta sequences to specific HLA alleles. According to a later analysis, parvovirus B19, influenza, CMV and Epstein-Barr virus appeared linked to several top co-occurrence clusters. According to a later analysis, TCR association rates differed among HLA loci, with DRB1 alleles showing the most associated TCRs and HLA-C alleles showing the fewest. Strong co-occurrence of HLA alleles, especially DR and DQ, made assigning TCR associations to individual alleles difficult. A further reported finding was that TCR beta sequences accurately predicted the HLA-A and HLA-B alleles for most subjects in the first cohort. The classifier was reported to diagnose cytomegalovirus status with high specificity and sensitivity in both the original cohort and the validation cohort. A later genetic analysis associated a missense DCLRE1C variant with V-gene and J-gene trimming of TCR beta chains, and an independent cohort replicated the association. In this cohort, only TCR beta chains were sequenced, and detectable features were limited by the absence of alpha or paired-chain data. Compared with the roughly 720-donor mean, donors in an Asian-associated ancestry cluster had fewer N-insertions in productive TCRs, according to a later genetic analysis. The presence/absence analyses assumed that sequencing depth was roughly uniform across donors, and that assumption may not be true.

The CDR3, cysteine through phenylalanine, is 16 amino acids long. Only the CDR3 DNA is retained, 48 bases long and in frame from the first base. CDR1 is given as SGHDT and CDR2 as YYEEEE, both from the germline V gene. Unmatched junction bases come to 8, with V trimmed by 0 bases and J by 3 bases. The cohort was made up of about 670 healthy bone marrow donors. Cohort members were all nominally healthy when sampled, although unrecorded immune exposures were likely present. The donor tested CMV seropositive and was one of the 289 seropositive cohort members. Every donor gave a peripheral blood sample, and the peripheral blood mononuclear cells from that sample were used for TCR beta sequencing. Genomic DNA was extracted from the blood cell samples with the Qiagen DNeasy Blood Extraction Kit. Details on this clone: The antigen it recognizes is unknown. Base qualities are not provided; no much larger clone lies one nucleotide away.

Library method: the immunoSEQ multiplex PCR assay. A mixture of 60 forward primers for TCR Vbeta segments and 13 reverse primers for TCR Jbeta segments was used in the multiplex PCR. The CDR3 region of rearranged TCR beta genes was amplified from genomic DNA with a multiplex PCR assay. Amplified TCR beta libraries were sequenced as 87-base-pair reads on the Illumina HiSeq System. On the authors' methods: A later analysis tallied 75 million to 85 million unique TCR beta chains across the 610 or so repertoires, and some 10 million of those chains were shared by two or more donors. To remove PCR and sequencing errors, raw reads were error-corrected and collapsed into unique sequences using a nearest-neighbor algorithm that merged closely related sequences. V, D and J gene segments were assigned by aligning CDR3 sequences to IMGT reference sequences. For a sequence to be retained, a match of at least six nucleotides to both a V gene segment and a J gene segment was required. Rearrangements were classified as productive when the CDR3 lacked stop codons and remained in frame with V and J, and all other rearrangements were classified as non-productive. CDR3 was defined by IMGT convention, running from the second conserved V-encoded cysteine to the conserved J-encoded phenylalanine. Sequences without an unambiguous match to a single V gene segment were excluded from the earlier analysis of about 600 of the donors. An earlier analysis of a few hundred of the donors classified V segments as functional when productive rearrangements were above 56.7% and as segregating when the standard deviation between donors was above 5%. A statistical classification framework was built for diagnosing cytomegalovirus status from the catalog of TCR beta chain sequences. V and J gene assignment, in a later analysis, came from comparing TCR nucleotide sequences with IMGT/GENE-DB human TR gene sequences. In a later analysis, CDR3 sequences and most-parsimonious VDJ recombination scenarios were assigned using the TCRdist pipeline. In a later analysis, every TCR beta chain was defined by the combination of its CDR3 amino acid sequence and its V-gene family, and reads without a unique V-gene family were dropped. As a way to deal with suspected cross-contamination and a sequencing artifact, a later analysis dropped over 550 nucleotide sequences that were highly shared and had low generation probability. In a later analysis, a clonal expansion index for each public chain was calculated from normalized within-repertoire ranks of inferred template counts. A later analysis computed generation probabilities with a VDJ recombination model fitted to out-of-frame rearrangements, and checked the results against IGoR. In a later analysis, hypergeometric tests were used to score TCR-TCR, TCR-HLA and TCR-CMV co-occurrence, with a repertoire-size bias correction applied to TCR pairs. In a later analysis, false discovery rates were estimated by permuting HLA or CMV assignments 20 times. A later analysis grouped co-occurring TCRs with DBSCAN, adding TCRdist sequence similarity when clustering within HLA-allele-positive subsets. Repertoires with fewer than 30,000 or more than 120,000 public chains, plus five repertoires with anomalous nucleotide sharing, were excluded from co-occurrence clustering. TCRdb provides this immuneACCESS table in a form limited to in-frame rearrangements. Some clones are lacking; in checked studies, under half of them reflect an unresolved V gene, and why the rest are absent is not known. V, J and clone size derive from that table, while D and trimming were established from the DNA sequence. The sample table lists tens of thousands of clones, around three quarters of them with a count of one. The ten largest clones add up to 9.5% to 13% of the sample.

Sequenced material: PBMCs. The receptor chain draws on TRBV5-6 and TRBJ2-7; 8 central nucleotides agree with TRBD1. This TCR was sampled from a male donor in good health and CMV-seropositive. The CDR3 region has the sequence CASSLAKDRDLYEQYF. The nucleotide sequence reads as follows: TGTGCCAGCAGCTTGGCCAAGGACAGGGACCTCTACGAGCAGTACTTC.